A single sample gave rise to the 27 T cell receptor beta chains below, sequenced in a study of T cell repertoires in cytomegalovirus infection. No antigen is known for these receptors. MiXCR, applied by TCRdb to the reads, yields one record per CDR3 protein. The data show about 920,000 distinct CDR3 sequences, with around 30% seen just once and around 15% held by the top ten. The sample was cultured CD8+ T cells from PBMCs, taken from culture after CMV antigen stimulation. These TCRs come from a human donor in good health (CMV status not recorded). Some clones in this sample may be carry-over from other donors' samples.

This clonotype was counted between two and nine times. This chain uses TRBV28 with TRBJ2-5; a weak D match, TRBD1 (6 bases). The CDR3 length is 16 residues. V lost 6 bases to trimming and J lost 4 bases, with 21 bases between them. Per the germline V gene, CDR1 is MDHEN and CDR2 is SYDVKM. CDR3: CASSPSMGARGETQYF. In nucleotides, the CDR3 is TGTGCCAGCAGCCCTAGTATGGGGGCCAGGGGAGAGACCCAGTACTTC.

The chain links TRBV6-5 to TRBJ2-5; D could derive from TRBD1 or TRBD2 (5 bases each). Germline CDR1 reads MNHEY; CDR2 reads SVGAGI. Trimming took off 8 bases at V and 4 bases at J, with 17 bases between the two ends. The CDR3 loop spans 14 amino acids. CDR3 sequence reads: CASSTGPLGETQYF. The CDR3 DNA is TGTGCCAGCTCGACGGGGCCCCTGGGAGAGACCCAGTACTTC.

V and J are TRBV4-1 and TRBJ2-5; 10 bases map to TRBD1. The CDR3 is made up of 15 amino acids. Germline loops: CDR1 MGHRA, CDR2 YSYEKL. With 0 bases clipped from V and 5 bases from J, the junction kept 3 bases outside the gene matches. CDR3 DNA: TGCGCCAGCAGCCAAGAAGGACAGGGGGAGGAGACCCAGTACTTC. It encodes CASSQEGQGEETQYF.

This chain joins TRBV12-3 or TRBV12-4 and TRBJ2-1, with D maybe TRBD2 (5 bases). V was cut by 3 bases and J by 4 bases, with 13 bases left in between. The CDR3 totals 15 residues. CDR3: CASSFLPSGYNEQFF. CDR3 bases: TGTGCCAGCAGTTTTTTGCCCAGCGGATACAATGAGCAGTTCTTC.

This chain joins TRBV27 and TRBJ2-1; 8 bases map to TRBD1. Germline CDR1 is MNHEY and CDR2 is SMNVEV (reference sequence). CDR3 length equals 16 residues. Trimming removed 4 bases from V and 6 bases from J; junction bases left unmatched: 11. CDR3: CASSSSGTGTGNEQFF. The CDR3 DNA is TGTGCCAGCAGTTCATCTGGGACCGGGACAGGCAATGAGCAGTTCTTC.

This clonotype was observed a handful of times. The V gene is TRBV4-3, the J gene TRBJ2-5; the D gene could be TRBD1 or TRBD2 (5 bases each). Germline V gene lookup returns CDR1 LGHNA and CDR2 YSLEER. Trimming pared 0 bases from V and 5 bases from J, leaving 13 bases between. This CDR3 is 15 amino acids long. This CDR3 is CASSQDMGVWETQYF. CDR3 in DNA: TGCGCCAGCAGCCAAGATATGGGGGTGTGGGAGACCCAGTACTTC.

V usage is TRBV20-1 and J usage is TRBJ2-2; D gene ambiguous. Germline assignment: CDR1 DFQATT and CDR2 SNEGSKA (reference sequence). This CDR3 contains 14 residues. Trimming shortened V by 0 bases and J by 0 bases, and 5 bases separated the two germline ends. The CDR3 here is CSAREPANTGELFF. CDR3 sequence (DNA): TGCAGTGCTAGAGAGCCAGCGAACACCGGGGAGCTGTTTTTT.

This clonotype showed up just a few times. This CDR3 is CASSGGADSYNSPLHF. The CDR3 DNA reads TGTGCCAGCAGTGGCGGGGCGGACTCCTATAATTCACCCCTCCACTTT. The V gene is TRBV7-6, the J gene TRBJ1-6; TRBD1 is a possible D gene (5 bases). This CDR3 spans 16 amino acids. V lost 6 bases, J lost 0 bases, and 12 bases lay in between. Germline V gene sequence: CDR1 SGHVS, CDR2 FNYEAQ.

V gene TRBV9 combines with J gene TRBJ2-7; TRBD1 is a possible D gene (6 bases). Trimming shortened V by 0 bases and J by 7 bases, and 11 bases separated the two germline ends. Per the germline V gene, CDR1 is SGDLS and CDR2 is YYNGEE. This CDR3 region has 13 residues. The CDR3 loop reads CASSVGPGTEQYV. The CDR3 region has the DNA TGTGCCAGCAGCGTAGGCCCCGGGACAGAGCAGTACGTC.

This clonotype was seen a few times. This chain joins TRBV24-1 and TRBJ2-1; D could derive from TRBD1 or TRBD2 (5 bases each). CDR1 and CDR2 (germline): KGHDR, SFDVKD. CDR3 length: 13 amino acids. Trimming pared 1 base from V and 15 bases from J, leaving 15 bases between. CDR3 amino acids: CATSDFWDLFWFF. The DNA for the CDR3 is TGTGCCACCAGTGATTTTTGGGACCTCTTTTGGTTCTTC.

This chain joins TRBV27 and TRBJ1-1; D gene unclear. CDR3 size: 14 residues. CDR1 is MNHEY, CDR2 SMNVEV, per germline (reference sequence). V was clipped by 2 bases and J by 1 base, with 8 bases between them. Here the CDR3 reads CASSLGHWNTEAFF. CDR3 nucleotides: TGTGCCAGCAGTTTAGGTCATTGGAACACTGAAGCTTTCTTT.

This clonotype was observed a single time. The genes are TRBV4-1 and TRBJ2-5; D possibly corresponds to TRBD2 (5 bases). This CDR3 is built from 15 residues. V gave up 1 base and J gave up 5 bases, with 14 bases separating them. The germline V gene has CDR1 MGHRA and CDR2 YSYEKL. CDR3 sequence: CASSQVDGVGETQYF. The CDR3 DNA is TGCGCCAGCAGCCAAGTTGACGGGGTTGGGGAGACCCAGTACTTC.

This clonotype was picked up a small number of times. One junction end does not reproduce the germline sequence, and a read error may be involved. This rearrangement joins TRBV7-7 to TRBJ2-5; D call uncertain. The germline V gene has CDR1 SSHAT and CDR2 FNYEAQ (reference sequence). The CDR3 consists of 13 residues. The CDR3 DNA sequence: TGTGCTAGCAGCCGCCGGGTTGGGGAGACCCAGTACTTC. Residues: CASSRRVGETQYF.

The CDR3 spells CASSLKGGAYNEQFF. For the CDR3, the DNA is TGTGCCAGCAGTTTAAAGGGAGGGGCCTACAATGAGCAGTTCTTC. The gene calls are TRBV12-3 or TRBV12-4 and TRBJ2-1; 7 bases fit TRBD2. The CDR3 length is 15 residues. Trimming cost V 2 bases and J 2 bases; bases outside gene matches: 3.

This clonotype was counted a few times. The chain joins TRBV28 to TRBJ2-7, with 8 bases fitting TRBD1. The CDR3 sequence is 15 residues long. The J segment lost 0 bases and the V segment lost 5 bases, leaving 6 bases of the junction unmatched. In germline, CDR1 is MDHEN, CDR2 SYDVKM. The CDR3 loop is CASSPMGQVSYEQYF. The CDR3 DNA reads as TGTGCCAGCAGTCCGATGGGACAGGTCTCCTACGAGCAGTACTTC.

The chain joins TRBV6-8 to TRBJ1-2; no clear D. The length of the CDR3 is 13 residues. The V gene's germline CDR1 is MNHGY and CDR2 SAAAGT. Trimming shortened V by 0 bases and J by 7 bases, and 9 bases separated the two germline ends. CDR3: CASSYSRRAGYTF. For the CDR3, the DNA is TGTGCCAGCAGTTACTCGAGGAGGGCTGGCTACACCTTC.

The table lists this clonotype with a few counts. The CDR3 here is CASSPDSSSYNSPLHF. The CDR3 DNA reads TGTGCCAGCAGCCCCGACTCAAGCTCCTATAATTCACCCCTCCACTTT. This sequence joins TRBV5-4 and TRBJ1-6; D not certain. Looked up from germline, CDR1 is SGHNT and CDR2 is YYREEE (reference sequence). With 4 bases removed from V and 0 bases from J, the gap between germline ends came to 11 bases. The CDR3 contains 16 residues.

This clonotype was recorded at least ten times. This chain connects TRBV7-2 to TRBJ2-5; 8 bases are shared with TRBD2. The CDR3 spans 16 residues. CDR1 is SGHTA, CDR2 FQGNSA, per germline. Trimming at V came to 3 bases and at J to 2 bases, leaving 8 bases not matched to a gene. The CDR3 region has the DNA TGTGCCAGCAGCTTTAATCTCGGGGGGGCTCAAGAGACCCAGTACTTC. Translated, it gives CASSFNLGGAQETQYF.

This clonotype appeared many times. This rearrangement joins TRBV15 to TRBJ2-4; weak D call: TRBD2 (5 bases). The V gene lost 1 base and the J gene lost 0 bases, with 13 bases spanning the gap. Germline V gene lookup returns CDR1 LNHNV and CDR2 YYDKDF (reference sequence). The CDR3 contains 17 residues. DNA of the CDR3: TGTGCCACCAGCAGAGTTGGAGGACCCTTAGCCAAAAACATTCAGTACTTC. This encodes CATSRVGGPLAKNIQYF.

This chain connects TRBV5-6 to TRBJ1-1, with no clear D. The germline CDR1 and CDR2 sequences are SGHDT and YYEEEE. There are 17 residues in the CDR3. With 1 base removed from V and 0 bases from J, the gap between germline ends came to 16 bases. The CDR3 reads CASSLLNWVGVNTEAFF. The CDR3, as DNA: TGTGCCAGCAGCTTGTTAAATTGGGTCGGGGTGAACACTGAAGCTTTCTTT.

The CDR3 spells CASSDPGQGNTEAFF. The CDR3 DNA reads TGTGCCAGCAGCGATCCGGGACAGGGGAACACTGAAGCTTTCTTT. The chain couples TRBV12-3 or TRBV12-4 to TRBJ1-1; 9 bases agree with TRBD1. J gave up 1 base and V 6 bases, and 6 bases lay outside the gene matches. This CDR3 spans 15 amino acids.

This clonotype was counted only a few times. This rearrangement joins TRBV12-3 or TRBV12-4 to TRBJ2-7; 7 nucleotides match TRBD2. There are 14 residues in the CDR3. The trim removed 5 bases at V and 3 bases at J, leaving 7 bases unmatched. CDR3 DNA sequence: TGTGCCAGCAGTCCCCGGGCGGGGGTCTACGAGCAGTACTTC. Translation: CASSPRAGVYEQYF.

The sample holds a few counts of this clonotype. The chain couples TRBV29-1 to TRBJ1-1, with TRBD1 identical over 9 bases. The CDR3 has 13 residues. V gave up 7 bases and J gave up 7 bases; unmatched junction bases: 10. From germline, CDR1 is SQVTM and CDR2 ANQGSEA. The CDR3 DNA follows: TGCAGCGCCCCGGGACAGGGCATCGATGAAGCTTTCTTT. Protein: CSAPGQGIDEAFF. The whole variable domain, remainder taken from reference TRBV29-1 and TRBJ1-1, is SAVISQKPSRDICQRGTSLTIQCQVDSQVTMMFWYRQQPGQSLTLIATANQGSEATYESGFVIDKFPISRPNLTFSTLTVSNMSPEDSSIYLCSAPGQGIDEAFFGQGTRLTVV.

On this clonotype itself: This sequence may be a read error, since a much larger clone differs from it by one base. The CDR3 does not close with the conserved phenylalanine or tryptophan, likely indicating a read error. The chain has TRBV12-3 or TRBV12-4 and TRBJ1-2; a possible D gene is TRBD1 (6 bases). There are 14 residues in the CDR3. V was trimmed by 3 bases and J by 7 bases, leaving 15 bases between them. The CDR3 loop is CASSLTGGAGGYTL. CDR3 DNA sequence: TGTGCCAGCAGTTTGACGGGGGGGGCCGGTGGCTACACCTTA.

This chain uses TRBV10-3 with TRBJ2-7, with D perhaps matching TRBD2 (6 bases). The CDR3 is 12 amino acids. The germline V and J ends were trimmed by 10 bases and 2 bases, with 12 bases remaining between them. Germline CDR1 and CDR2: ENHRY and SYGVKD. Written as DNA, the CDR3 is TGTGCCACCACCGGGACTGCCTACGAGCAGTACTTC. It translates to CATTGTAYEQYF.

This clonotype was observed at least ten times. The chain joins TRBV7-2 to TRBJ2-2; possible D gene TRBD2, 7 bases. Trimming stripped 5 bases from V and 9 bases from J, with 25 bases between. The germline V gene encodes CDR1 SGHTA and CDR2 FQGNSA. The CDR3 has 17 amino acids. CDR3 DNA: TGTGCCAGCAGCCATCCCCTTCCGGCGGGGGCGAAGAGGGAGCTGTTTTTT. Translated, it gives CASSHPLPAGAKRELFF.

This chain links TRBV19 with TRBJ2-7; 11 bases map to TRBD1. The CDR3 extends over 16 amino acids. With V trimmed by 0 bases and J by 3 bases, 4 bases remained unmatched. Germline V gene sequence: CDR1 LNHDA, CDR2 SQIVND (reference sequence). The chain's CDR3 is CASSIEGTGGFYEQYF. For the CDR3, the DNA is TGTGCCAGTAGTATAGAGGGGACAGGGGGATTCTACGAGCAGTACTTC.